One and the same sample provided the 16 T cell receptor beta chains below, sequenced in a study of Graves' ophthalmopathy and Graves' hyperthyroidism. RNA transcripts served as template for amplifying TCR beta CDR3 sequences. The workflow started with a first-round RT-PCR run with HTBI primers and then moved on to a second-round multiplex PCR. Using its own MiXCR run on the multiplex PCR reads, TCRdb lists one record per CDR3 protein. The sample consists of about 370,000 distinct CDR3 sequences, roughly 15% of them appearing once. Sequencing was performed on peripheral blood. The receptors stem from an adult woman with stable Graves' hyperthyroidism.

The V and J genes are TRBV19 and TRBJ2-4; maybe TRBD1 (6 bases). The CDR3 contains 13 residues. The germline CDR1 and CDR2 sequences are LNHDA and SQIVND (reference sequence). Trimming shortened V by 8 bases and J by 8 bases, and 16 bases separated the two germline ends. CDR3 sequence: CASGQGLGDIQYF. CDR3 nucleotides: TGTGCCAGTGGTCAGGGGCTGGGAGACATTCAGTACTTC. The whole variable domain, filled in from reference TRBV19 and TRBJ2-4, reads DGGITQSPKYLFRKEGQNVTLSCEQNLNHDAMYWYRQDPGQGLRLIYYSQIVNDFQKGDIAEGYSVSREKKESFPLTVTSAQKNPTAFYLCASGQGLGDIQYFGAGTRLSVL.

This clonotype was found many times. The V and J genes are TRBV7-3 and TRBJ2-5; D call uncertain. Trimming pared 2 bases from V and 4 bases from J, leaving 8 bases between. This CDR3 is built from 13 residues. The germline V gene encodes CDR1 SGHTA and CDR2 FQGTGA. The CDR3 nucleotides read TGTGCCAGCAGCTTATCTAGGAGAGAGACCCAGTACTTC. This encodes CASSLSRRETQYF. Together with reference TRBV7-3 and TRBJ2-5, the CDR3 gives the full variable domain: GAGVSQTPSNKVTEKGKYVELRCDPISGHTALYWYRQSLGQGPEFLIYFQGTGAADDSGLPNDRFFAVRPEGSVSTLKIQRTERGDSAVYLCASSLSRRETQYFGPGTRLLVL.

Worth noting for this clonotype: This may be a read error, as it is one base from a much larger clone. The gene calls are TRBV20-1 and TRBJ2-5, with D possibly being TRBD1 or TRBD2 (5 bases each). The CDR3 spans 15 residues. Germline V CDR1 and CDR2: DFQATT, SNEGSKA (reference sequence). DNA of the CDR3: TGCAGTGCTAGACGGGGCCCGGGGTACCAAGATACCCAGTACTTC. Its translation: CSARRGPGYQDTQYF.

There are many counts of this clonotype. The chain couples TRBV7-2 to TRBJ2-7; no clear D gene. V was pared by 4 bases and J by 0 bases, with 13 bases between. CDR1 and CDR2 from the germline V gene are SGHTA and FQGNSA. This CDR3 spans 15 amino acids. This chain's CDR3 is CASSYSPAVSYEQYF. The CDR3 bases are TGTGCCAGCAGCTATAGTCCAGCTGTCTCCTACGAGCAGTACTTC.

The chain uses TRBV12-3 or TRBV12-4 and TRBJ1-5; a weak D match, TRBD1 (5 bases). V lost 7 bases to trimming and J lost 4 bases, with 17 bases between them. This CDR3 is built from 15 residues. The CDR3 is CASTSGREVNQPQHF. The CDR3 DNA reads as TGTGCCAGCACCTCTGGCAGGGAAGTTAATCAGCCCCAGCATTTT.

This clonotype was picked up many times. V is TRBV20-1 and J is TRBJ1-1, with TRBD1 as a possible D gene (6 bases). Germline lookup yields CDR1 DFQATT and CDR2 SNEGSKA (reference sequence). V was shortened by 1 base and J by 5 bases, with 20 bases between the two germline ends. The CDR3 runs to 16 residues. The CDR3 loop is CSARGAGAGGVTEAFF. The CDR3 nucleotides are TGCAGTGCTAGAGGAGCAGGGGCCGGCGGGGTAACTGAAGCTTTCTTT.

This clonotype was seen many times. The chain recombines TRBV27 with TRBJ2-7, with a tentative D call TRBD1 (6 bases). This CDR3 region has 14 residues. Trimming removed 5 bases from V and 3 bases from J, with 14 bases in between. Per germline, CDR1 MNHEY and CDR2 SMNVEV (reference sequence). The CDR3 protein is CASSPGQRIYEQYF. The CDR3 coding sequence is TGTGCCAGCAGTCCCGGACAGCGGATCTACGAGCAGTACTTC.

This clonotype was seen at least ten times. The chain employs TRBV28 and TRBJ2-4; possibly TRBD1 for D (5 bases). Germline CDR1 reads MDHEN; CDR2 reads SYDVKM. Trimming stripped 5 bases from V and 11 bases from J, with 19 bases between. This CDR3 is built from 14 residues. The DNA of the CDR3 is TGTGCCAGCAGTACCCCCCGGACACTCCTTCTTCAGTACTTC. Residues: CASSTPRTLLLQYF. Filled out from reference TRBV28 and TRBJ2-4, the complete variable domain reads DVKVTQSSRYLVKRTGEKVFLECVQDMDHENMFWYRQDPGLGLRLIYFSYDVKMKEKGDIPEGYSVSREKKERFSLILESASTNQTSMYLCASSTPRTLLLQYFGAGTRLSVL.

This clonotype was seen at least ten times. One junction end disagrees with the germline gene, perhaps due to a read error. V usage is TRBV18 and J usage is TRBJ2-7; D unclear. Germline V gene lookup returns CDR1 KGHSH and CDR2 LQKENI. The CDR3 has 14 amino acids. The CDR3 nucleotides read TGTGCCAGCTCACCCTACGCCAATTCCTGCGAGCAGTACTTC. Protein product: CASSPYANSCEQYF.

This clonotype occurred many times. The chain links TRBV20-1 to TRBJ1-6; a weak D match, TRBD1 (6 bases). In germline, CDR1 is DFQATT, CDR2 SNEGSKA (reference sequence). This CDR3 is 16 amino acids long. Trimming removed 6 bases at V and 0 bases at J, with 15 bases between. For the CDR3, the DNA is TGCAGTGCCCTTAGCACAGGGAGCTCCTATAATTCACCCCTCCACTTT. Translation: CSALSTGSSYNSPLHF.

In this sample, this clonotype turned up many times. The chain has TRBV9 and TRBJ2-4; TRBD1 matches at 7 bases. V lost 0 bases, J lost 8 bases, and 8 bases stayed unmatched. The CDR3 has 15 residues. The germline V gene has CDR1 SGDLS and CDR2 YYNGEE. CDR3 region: CASSVGHTGVDIQYF. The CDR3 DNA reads TGTGCCAGCAGCGTAGGACACACAGGGGTTGACATTCAGTACTTC.

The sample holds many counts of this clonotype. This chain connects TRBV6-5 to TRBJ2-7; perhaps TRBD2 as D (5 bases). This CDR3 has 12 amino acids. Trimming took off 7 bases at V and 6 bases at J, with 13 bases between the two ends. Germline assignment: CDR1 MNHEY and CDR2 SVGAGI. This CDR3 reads CASTGITLEQYF. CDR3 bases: TGTGCCAGCACCGGGATAACGCTCGAGCAGTACTTC.

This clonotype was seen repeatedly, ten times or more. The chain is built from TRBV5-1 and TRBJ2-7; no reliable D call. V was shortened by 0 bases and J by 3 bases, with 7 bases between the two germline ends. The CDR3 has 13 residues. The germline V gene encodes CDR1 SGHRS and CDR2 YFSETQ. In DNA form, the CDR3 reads TGCGCCAGCAGCTTGGTTGCGAACTACGAGCAGTACTTC. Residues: CASSLVANYEQYF.

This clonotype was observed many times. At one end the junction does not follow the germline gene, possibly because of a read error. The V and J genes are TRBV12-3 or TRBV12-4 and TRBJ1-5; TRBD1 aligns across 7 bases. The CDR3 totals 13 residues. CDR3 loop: CASSSQVGQVRDF. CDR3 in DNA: TGTGCCAGCAGCTCTCAGGTTGGACAGGTTAGGGATTTT.

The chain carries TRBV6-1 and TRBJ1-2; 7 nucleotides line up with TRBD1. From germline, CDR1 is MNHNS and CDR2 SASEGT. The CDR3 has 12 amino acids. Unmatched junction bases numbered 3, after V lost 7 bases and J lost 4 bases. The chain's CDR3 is CASIRQGYGYTF. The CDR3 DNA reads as TGTGCCAGCATACGACAGGGCTATGGCTACACCTTC.

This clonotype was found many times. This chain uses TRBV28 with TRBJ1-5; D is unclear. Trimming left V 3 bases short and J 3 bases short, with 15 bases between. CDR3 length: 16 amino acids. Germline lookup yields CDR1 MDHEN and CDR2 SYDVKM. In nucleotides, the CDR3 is TGTGCCAGCAGTTTTCCGGCCCTTACAAACAATCAGCCCCAGCATTTT. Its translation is CASSFPALTNNQPQHF.